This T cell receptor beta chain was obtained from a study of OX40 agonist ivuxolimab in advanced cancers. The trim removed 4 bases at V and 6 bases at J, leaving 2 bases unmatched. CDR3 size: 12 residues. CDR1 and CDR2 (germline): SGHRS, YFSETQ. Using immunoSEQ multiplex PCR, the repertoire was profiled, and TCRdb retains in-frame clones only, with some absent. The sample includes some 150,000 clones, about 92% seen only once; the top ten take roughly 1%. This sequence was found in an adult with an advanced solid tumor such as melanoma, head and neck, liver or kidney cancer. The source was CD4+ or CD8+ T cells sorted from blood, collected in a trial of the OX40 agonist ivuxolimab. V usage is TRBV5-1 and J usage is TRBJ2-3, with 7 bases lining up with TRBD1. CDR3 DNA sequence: TGCGCCAGCAGCCCGACAGGGGATACGCAGTATTTT. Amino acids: CASSPTGDTQYF.